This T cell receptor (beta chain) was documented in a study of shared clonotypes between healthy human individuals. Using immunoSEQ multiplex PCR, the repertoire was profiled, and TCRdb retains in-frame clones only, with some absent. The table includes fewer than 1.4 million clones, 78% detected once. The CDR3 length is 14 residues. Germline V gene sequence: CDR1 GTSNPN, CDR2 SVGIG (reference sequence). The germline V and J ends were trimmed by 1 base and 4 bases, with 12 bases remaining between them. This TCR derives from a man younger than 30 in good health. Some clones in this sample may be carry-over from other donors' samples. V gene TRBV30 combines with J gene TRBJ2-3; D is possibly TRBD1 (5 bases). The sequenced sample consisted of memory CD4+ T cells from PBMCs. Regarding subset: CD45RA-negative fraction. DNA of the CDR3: TGTGCCTGGAGTGGGGGCGTCTCGGCAGATACGCAGTATTTT. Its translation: CAWSGGVSADTQYF.